This TCR beta chain was documented in a study of blood T cells in healthy people across ages. This clonotype was seen repeatedly, ten times or more. What it binds is unknown. At one end the junction does not follow the germline gene, possibly because of a read error. Germline lookup yields CDR1 SGHRS and CDR2 YFSETQ. There are 15 residues in the CDR3. The study's findings and limits: Greater diversity and more naive CD4+ cells were seen in long-lived donors than in aged donors. With naive T cell percentage, TCR beta diversity showed a strong correlation.

Primers used in a second PCR of about 7 to 12 cycles were a sample-barcoded 5' primer and a J-beta primer mix. TCRdb reprocessed the 5' RACE reads with MiXCR, giving one entry per CDR3 protein. Of around 1,100,000 distinct CDR3 sequences listed, around two fifths were seen once; the top ten hold roughly 13%. It was approximately 10 milliliters of peripheral blood that were drawn from each donor. V and J are TRBV5-1 and TRBJ1-6; D possibly corresponds to TRBD1 (5 bases). The source of this sequence is a man aged 18-30 years in good health. Sequencing used blood. CDR3 sequence reads: CASSLDGGSNSPLHF. The CDR3 DNA follows: TGTGCCAGCAGCTTAGATGGGGGAAGCAATTCACCCCTCCACTTT.